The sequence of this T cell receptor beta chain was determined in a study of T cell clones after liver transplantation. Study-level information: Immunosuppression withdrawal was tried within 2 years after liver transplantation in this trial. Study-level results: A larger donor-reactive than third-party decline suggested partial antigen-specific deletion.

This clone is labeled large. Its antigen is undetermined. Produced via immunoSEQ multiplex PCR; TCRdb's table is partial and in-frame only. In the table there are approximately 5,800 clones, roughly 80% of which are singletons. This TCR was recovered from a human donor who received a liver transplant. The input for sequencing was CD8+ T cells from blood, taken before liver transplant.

In nucleotides, the CDR3 is TGTGCCAGCAGTAGCGGGGTAGCCTACGAGCAGTACTTC. Its translation: CASSSGVAYEQYF. V gene TRBV13 combines with J gene TRBJ2-7; 8 nucleotides align to TRBD2. Germline CDR1 and CDR2: PRHDT and FYEKMQ (reference sequence). After removal of 6 bases from V and 2 bases from J, the junction contained 3 bases not matched to a gene. The CDR3 covers 13 residues.